Listed here is a single T cell receptor (beta chain). Its target is not known. Trimming took 1 base from V and 1 from J; bases not matched to a gene: 2. Germline CDR1 WNHNN, CDR2 SYGVQD (reference sequence). The CDR3 length is 17 residues. This record comes from a study of T cells in localized non-small cell lung cancer. Regarding the study as a whole: Measurement of T cell clonality placed uninvolved adjacent lung highest, above the level in tumor. One tumor region alone was sequenced, and heterogeneity therefore remains possible. Paired adjacent lung recovered a median roughly 56 of the top 100 tumor clones. Prolonged overall survival went with higher T cell density in the blood.

The table came from immunoSEQ multiplex PCR; TCRdb's copy has only in-frame clones and leaves some out. Here the sample spans tens of thousands of clones, roughly four fifths being singletons. Sequencing used peripheral blood, obtained before any cancer treatment. This TCR was sampled from an older female donor with stage I lung adenocarcinoma. The chain recombines TRBV10-1 with TRBJ1-5; 12 nucleotides agree with TRBD1. The CDR3 DNA reads as TGCGCCAGCAGTGAGTTTGGGACAGGGGGCAGCAATCAGCCCCAGCATTTT. As protein: CASSEFGTGGSNQPQHF.